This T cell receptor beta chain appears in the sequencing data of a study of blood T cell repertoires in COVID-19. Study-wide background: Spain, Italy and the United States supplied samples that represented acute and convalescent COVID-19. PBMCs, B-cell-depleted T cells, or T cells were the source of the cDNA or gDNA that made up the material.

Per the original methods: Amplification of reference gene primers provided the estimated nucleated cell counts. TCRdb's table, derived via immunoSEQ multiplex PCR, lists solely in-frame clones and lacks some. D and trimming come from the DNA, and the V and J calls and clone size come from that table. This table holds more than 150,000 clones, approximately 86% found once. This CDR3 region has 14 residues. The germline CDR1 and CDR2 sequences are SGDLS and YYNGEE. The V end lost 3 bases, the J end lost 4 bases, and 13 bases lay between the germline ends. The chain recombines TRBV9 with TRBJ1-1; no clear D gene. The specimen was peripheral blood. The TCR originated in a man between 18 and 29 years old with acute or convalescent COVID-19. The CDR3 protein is CASSAAGLGTEAFF. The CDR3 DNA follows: TGTGCCAGCAGCGCAGCGGGGTTGGGCACTGAAGCTTTCTTT. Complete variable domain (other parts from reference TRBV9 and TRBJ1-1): DSGVTQTPKHLITATGQRVTLRCSPRSGDLSVYWYQQSLDQGLQFLIQYYNGEERAKGNILERFSAQQFPDLHSELNLSSLELGDSALYFCASSAAGLGTEAFFGQGTRLTVV.